Listed here are 27 T cell receptor beta chains from one sample, sequenced in a study of blood T cell repertoires in COVID-19. This table comes from immunoSEQ multiplex PCR, and its TCRdb copy is limited to in-frame clones, with some not included. The data contain some 390,000 clones, around 89% of them seen just once; the ten biggest clones take up roughly 1.1%. The sequenced sample consisted of PBMCs or T cells enriched from blood (not recorded which). The receptor source for this set is a man aged 25-40 years who had recovered from COVID-19.

The V call is TRBV2, the J call TRBJ1-2, with 11 bases aligning to TRBD1. The CDR3 is 14 amino acids. Germline CDR1 reads SNHLY; CDR2 reads FYNNEI. With V trimmed by 5 bases and J by 3 bases, 2 bases remained unmatched. The CDR3 here is CASSRDRGDYGYTF. The CDR3 DNA reads as TGTGCCAGCAGTCGGGACAGGGGGGACTATGGCTACACCTTC.

There are a few counts of this clone. V usage is TRBV7-9 and J usage is TRBJ2-3; D gene uncertain. The CDR3 has 15 residues. Looked up from germline, CDR1 is SEHNR and CDR2 is FQNEAQ (reference sequence). The V end lost 5 bases, the J end lost 6 bases, and 18 bases lay between the germline ends. The CDR3 region is CASSPRHDPRDTQYF. CDR3 DNA: TGTGCCAGCAGCCCCCGTCACGATCCCCGGGATACGCAGTATTTT.

The chain combines TRBV28 with TRBJ1-1; 10 bases map to TRBD1. Germline V gives CDR1 MDHEN, CDR2 SYDVKM. The CDR3 runs 14 residues. The V and J ends lost 4 bases and 3 bases, in that order; junction bases with no gene match: 2. The CDR3 nucleotides are TGTGCCAGCAGTTCGACAGGGGGCCACACTGAAGCTTTCTTT. As protein: CASSSTGGHTEAFF.

This chain links TRBV18 with TRBJ2-7; 9 bases match TRBD1. The J segment lost 4 bases and the V segment lost 0 bases, leaving 4 bases of the junction unmatched. This CDR3 has 15 amino acids. Per germline, CDR1 KGHSH and CDR2 LQKENI. This CDR3 is CASSPPGQGVYEQYF. The CDR3 DNA follows: TGTGCCAGCTCACCACCGGGACAGGGTGTGTACGAGCAGTACTTC.

The chain uses TRBV19 and TRBJ2-1; D call uncertain. The germline CDR1 and CDR2 sequences are LNHDA and SQIVND (reference sequence). This CDR3 is built from 14 residues. V dropped 4 bases and J dropped 5 bases, with 12 bases sitting between them. CDR3 nucleotide sequence: TGTGCCAGTAGTACCTATAATTCCCACAATGAGCAGTTCTTC. Amino acids: CASSTYNSHNEQFF.

J is TRBJ2-7 and V is TRBV28; 7 positions match TRBD2. CDR1 MDHEN and CDR2 SYDVKM come from the germline V gene. The CDR3 sequence is 13 residues long. The V and J ends lost 6 bases and 6 bases, in that order; junction bases with no gene match: 8. Here the CDR3 reads CASSLRSGTEQYF. Written as DNA, the CDR3 is TGTGCCAGCAGCCTCCGGAGCGGGACCGAGCAGTACTTC.

V and J are TRBV7-2 and TRBJ2-3; a weak D match, TRBD2 (6 bases). The germline V and J ends were trimmed by 5 bases and 0 bases, with 15 bases remaining between them. The CDR3 is 16 amino acids. Germline CDR1 is SGHTA and CDR2 is FQGNSA. CDR3 bases: TGTGCCAGCAGCCTTATAGCGGTACCTAGCACAGATACGCAGTATTTT. It specifies CASSLIAVPSTDTQYF.

The chain is built from TRBV28 and TRBJ1-2; 7 bases are shared with TRBD1. Looked up from germline, CDR1 is MDHEN and CDR2 is SYDVKM. The CDR3 totals 15 residues. Unmatched junction bases numbered 10, after V lost 5 bases and J lost 4 bases. CDR3 DNA sequence: TGTGCCAGCAGTACAGGGGCCCTTAAAATCTATGGCTACACCTTC. Translated, it gives CASSTGALKIYGYTF.

In its sample, this clone was seen a few times. The chain combines TRBV19 with TRBJ2-7; D might be TRBD1 (5 bases). V shed 4 bases and J shed 9 bases, with 10 bases lying between them. This CDR3 is built from 11 residues. CDR1 and CDR2 from the germline V gene are LNHDA and SQIVND (reference sequence). CDR3 residues: CASSSGHLQYF. For the CDR3, the DNA is TGTGCCAGTAGTAGTGGACATTTGCAGTACTTC. The full variable domain, with the rest looked up from reference TRBV19 and TRBJ2-7, is DGGITQSPKYLFRKEGQNVTLSCEQNLNHDAMYWYRQDPGQGLRLIYYSQIVNDFQKGDIAEGYSVSREKKESFPLTVTSAQKNPTAFYLCASSSGHLQYFGPGTRLTVT.

V gene TRBV7-8 combines with J gene TRBJ1-4, with D hard to call. Germline lookup yields CDR1 SGHVS and CDR2 FQNEAQ. There are 13 residues in the CDR3. V shed 1 base and J shed 5 bases, with 5 bases lying between them. The CDR3 DNA follows: TGTGCCAGCAGCTTAGGCCTAAATGAAAAACTGTTTTTT. It encodes CASSLGLNEKLFF.

The genes are TRBV5-1 and TRBJ2-1, with D possibly matching TRBD2 (7 bases). This CDR3 comprises 12 residues. Per the germline V gene, CDR1 is SGHRS and CDR2 is YFSETQ. V was trimmed by 9 bases and J by 7 bases, leaving 14 bases between them. CDR3 sequence (DNA): TGCGCCATCCGAGGGGGGGCGAATGAGCAGTTCTTC. Encoded protein: CAIRGGANEQFF.

This rearrangement joins TRBV19 to TRBJ1-1; TRBD1 agrees at 8 bases. The CDR3 consists of 15 residues. Germline trimming cut 3 bases from V and 4 bases from J; bases unmatched to any gene: 7. Germline loops: CDR1 LNHDA, CDR2 SQIVND (reference sequence). As DNA, the CDR3 is TGTGCCAGTAGTATGGCCTGGACAGGGTCCACTGAAGCTTTCTTT. Protein sequence: CASSMAWTGSTEAFF.

This chain uses TRBV2 with TRBJ1-2; D is possibly TRBD1 (5 bases). V was trimmed by 8 bases and J by 6 bases, leaving 10 bases between them. Per the germline V gene, CDR1 is SNHLY and CDR2 is FYNNEI. The CDR3 has 11 amino acids. The CDR3 loop is CASYAGDGYTF. In DNA form, the CDR3 reads TGTGCCAGCTATGCGGGGGATGGCTACACCTTC.

The chain joins TRBV19 to TRBJ2-5; 10 nucleotides agree with TRBD2. The V and J ends lost 10 bases and 0 bases, in that order; junction bases with no gene match: 8. This CDR3 has 15 residues. The germline V gene has CDR1 LNHDA and CDR2 SQIVND (reference sequence). CDR3 region: CATSRSGRDQETQYF. CDR3 nucleotide sequence: TGTGCCACCAGCAGGAGCGGGAGGGACCAAGAGACCCAGTACTTC. Together with reference TRBV19 and TRBJ2-5, the CDR3 gives the full variable domain: DGGITQSPKYLFRKEGQNVTLSCEQNLNHDAMYWYRQDPGQGLRLIYYSQIVNDFQKGDIAEGYSVSREKKESFPLTVTSAQKNPTAFYLCATSRSGRDQETQYFGPGTRLLVL.

Here the CDR3 DNA reads TGTGCCAGCAGCGTAGGATGGGGGGAGAACTTAGGGTGGATGTGTGGCTACACCTTC. It specifies CASSVGWGENLGWMCGYTF. The V call is TRBV9, the J call TRBJ1-2; D is possibly TRBD1 (5 bases). The V end was cut by 0 bases, the J end by 7 bases, with 28 bases between. The CDR3 is made up of 19 amino acids. Germline CDR1 and CDR2: SGDLS and YYNGEE.

The chain joins TRBV4-1 to TRBJ2-3, with 10 bases fitting TRBD2. CDR1 and CDR2 from the germline V gene are MGHRA and YSYEKL. The CDR3 consists of 16 residues. J lost 5 bases, V lost 1 base, and 6 bases had no gene match. This CDR3 reads CASSQALAGVVDTQYF. The CDR3 DNA sequence: TGCGCCAGCAGCCAAGCGCTAGCGGGAGTCGTAGATACGCAGTATTTT.

This sequence joins TRBV6-1 and TRBJ2-7; D ambiguous. The CDR3 is 12 amino acids. The germline gives CDR1 MNHNS, CDR2 SASEGT. Trimming took 3 bases from V and 3 from J, leaving 6 bases between them. The DNA of the CDR3 is TGTGCCAGCAGTGAGACTCGCTACGAGCAGTACTTC. It specifies CASSETRYEQYF.

The rearrangement joins TRBV27 to TRBJ2-6, with D unresolved. Germline values: CDR1 MNHEY, CDR2 SMNVEV (reference sequence). The V gene lost 2 bases and the J gene lost 4 bases, with 6 bases spanning the gap. The CDR3 consists of 14 residues. CDR3 sequence: CASSLRLGANVLTF. As DNA, the CDR3 is TGTGCCAGCAGTTTAAGACTGGGGGCCAACGTCCTGACTTTC.

The chain uses TRBV10-3 and TRBJ1-5, with D possibly TRBD1 on 5 matching bases. V lost 10 bases to trimming and J lost 4 bases, with 14 bases between them. CDR1 and CDR2 from the germline V gene are ENHRY and SYGVKD. The CDR3 runs to 13 residues. CDR3 DNA: TGTGCCACCCGAGACGGGGGAAATCAGCCCCAGCATTTT. As protein: CATRDGGNQPQHF.

The genes are TRBV5-1 and TRBJ2-3; 11 bases match TRBD2. V shed 6 bases and J 6 bases; nucleotides not matched to a gene: 6. CDR1 and CDR2 from the germline V gene are SGHRS and YFSETQ. CDR3 length: 14 residues. The CDR3 nucleotides read TGCGCCAGCAAACTAGCGGGAGCGCGCGATACGCAGTATTTT. As protein: CASKLAGARDTQYF.

The chain carries TRBV18 and TRBJ2-7; 9 bases fit TRBD1. V was pared by 3 bases and J by 2 bases, with 5 bases of the junction left unmatched. From germline, CDR1 is KGHSH and CDR2 LQKENI. The CDR3 is 15 amino acids. The CDR3 nucleotides read TGTGCCAGCTCACCCGCGGGACAGGGACCCTACGAGCAGTACTTC. Its protein product is CASSPAGQGPYEQYF.

This clone occurred a few times. V is TRBV5-6 and J is TRBJ1-1; possible D gene TRBD1, 5 bases. CDR3 length: 14 residues. V was pared by 2 bases and J by 4 bases, with 12 bases between. Germline-derived CDR1 and CDR2 are SGHDT and YYEEEE. The CDR3 DNA reads as TGTGCCAGCAGCTTATTAGCAGGGATCACTGAAGCTTTCTTT. It encodes CASSLLAGITEAFF.

The chain couples TRBV19 to TRBJ2-1, with 8 positions matching TRBD2. V shed 5 bases and J 0 bases; nucleotides not matched to a gene: 15. The CDR3 contains 19 residues. Per the germline V gene, CDR1 is LNHDA and CDR2 is SQIVND (reference sequence). The CDR3 DNA follows: TGTGCCAGTAGTCCTCCTCGGAGCGGCGGGAGGTTCTCCTACAATGAGCAGTTCTTC. It specifies CASSPPRSGGRFSYNEQFF.

V is TRBV28 and J is TRBJ1-6; D may be TRBD1 (6 bases). The CDR3 covers 17 residues. Deletions cut 4 bases from V and 9 bases from J, with 22 bases between. The germline CDR1 and CDR2 sequences are MDHEN and SYDVKM. CDR3 nucleotides: TGTGCCAGCAGTTCCCCACCTCCAGGGGAAGGAGGTTCACCCCTCCACTTT. Its translation is CASSSPPPGEGGSPLHF. The variable domain in full, completed from reference TRBV28 and TRBJ1-6, reads DVKVTQSSRYLVKRTGEKVFLECVQDMDHENMFWYRQDPGLGLRLIYFSYDVKMKEKGDIPEGYSVSREKKERFSLILESASTNQTSMYLCASSSPPPGEGGSPLHFGNGTRLTVT.

This clone occurred a few times. The chain employs TRBV4-1 and TRBJ1-5; D is unresolved. V shed 4 bases and J shed 2 bases, with 9 bases lying between them. CDR1 MGHRA and CDR2 YSYEKL come from the germline V gene. The length of the CDR3 is 14 residues. Here the CDR3 reads CASSLNSGNQPQHF. CDR3 DNA: TGCGCCAGCAGCCTAAACAGTGGCAATCAGCCCCAGCATTTT.

This chain uses TRBV28 with TRBJ2-7; a possible D gene is TRBD2 (5 bases). The V and J ends lost 4 bases and 2 bases respectively, with 15 bases between them. Germline loops: CDR1 MDHEN, CDR2 SYDVKM. The CDR3 extends over 15 amino acids. As DNA, the CDR3 is TGTGCCAGCAGTTCCCTATCACTAGGGACCTACGAGCAGTACTTC. It is translated as CASSSLSLGTYEQYF.

V gene TRBV28 combines with J gene TRBJ2-5, with TRBD2 matching over 10 bases. This CDR3 contains 16 residues. J lost 1 base, V lost 2 bases, and 4 bases had no gene match. Germline CDR1 MDHEN, CDR2 SYDVKM. CDR3: CASSLRLAGSQETQYF. The CDR3 DNA reads TGTGCCAGCAGTTTACGACTAGCGGGTTCCCAAGAGACCCAGTACTTC.